One and the same sample provided the 31 T cell receptor beta chains below, sequenced in a study of response to subunit inactivated influenza vaccine. TCRdb passed the RT-PCR reads through MiXCR, listing each CDR3 protein once. Of some 550,000 distinct CDR3 sequences in the sample, around a quarter were seen once. This same sample was also taken into another study, of T cells expressing NK-cell markers. This second report adds: TCR beta libraries carry UMIs added by 5'RACE template switching.

This material consisted of CD4+ T cells sorted from PBMCs, taken about 13 days after vaccination. The source is a man aged 50-60 years who received an inactivated influenza vaccine.

V usage is TRBV19 and J usage is TRBJ2-1; D perhaps matches TRBD1 (5 bases). The CDR3 covers 14 residues. V was pared by 9 bases and J by 9 bases, with 21 bases between. Germline loops: CDR1 LNHDA, CDR2 SQIVND (reference sequence). The DNA of the CDR3 is TGTGCCAGCCAGACAGCGATGGGTCGTGGTGAGCAGTTCTTC. This translates into CASQTAMGRGEQFF.

The V call is TRBV6-1, the J call TRBJ1-1, with TRBD1 identical over 8 bases. CDR1 and CDR2 from the germline V gene are MNHNS and SASEGT. This CDR3 has 15 residues. V lost 10 bases and J lost 3; bases outside the gene matches: 13. The CDR3 loop reads CATKKTGTGDTEAFF. CDR3 DNA sequence: TGTGCCACCAAAAAGACCGGGACAGGAGACACTGAAGCTTTCTTT.

V is TRBV6-1 and J is TRBJ1-2, with 8 bases that match TRBD1. The V gene's germline CDR1 is MNHNS and CDR2 SASEGT. The V gene end was trimmed by 7 bases and the J gene end by 0 bases; junction bases not matched to a gene: 4. CDR3 length: 14 amino acids. In DNA form, the CDR3 reads TGTGCCAGCACGGACAGGGAAACTAACTATGGCTACACCTTC. This sequence encodes CASTDRETNYGYTF.

This clonotype was picked up many times. This rearrangement joins TRBV7-2 to TRBJ2-1; 8 nucleotides match TRBD2. The germline V gene has CDR1 SGHTA and CDR2 FQGNSA. The CDR3 contains 16 residues. V gave up 0 bases and J gave up 4 bases; unmatched junction bases: 5. Written as DNA, the CDR3 is TGTGCCAGCAGCTTAGCGGGGGCGGGGGGTTACAATGAGCAGTTCTTC. Its protein product is CASSLAGAGGYNEQFF.

This clonotype showed up just a few times. This sequence joins TRBV5-4 and TRBJ1-2; D is perhaps TRBD1 (6 bases). The CDR3 spans 14 residues. Germline V gene data show CDR1 as SGHNT and CDR2 as YYREEE (reference sequence). Trimming shortened V by 4 bases and J by 4 bases, and 14 bases separated the two germline ends. CDR3 in amino acids: CASSPNRVGYGYTF. The CDR3 DNA follows: TGTGCCAGCAGCCCCAACAGGGTCGGCTATGGCTACACCTTC.

The V call is TRBV10-3, the J call TRBJ2-2, with D maybe TRBD2 (5 bases). Germline assignment: CDR1 ENHRY and CDR2 SYGVKD. V was cut by 8 bases and J by 3 bases, with 10 bases left in between. There are 13 residues in the CDR3. CDR3 sequence reads: CAIGGLYTGELFF. The CDR3 coding sequence is TGTGCCATCGGAGGTTTGTACACCGGGGAGCTGTTTTTT.

This clonotype was found a few times. This chain uses TRBV3-1 with TRBJ2-5; D unresolved. V was shortened by 0 bases and J by 4 bases, with 6 bases between the two germline ends. Germline V gives CDR1 LGHDT, CDR2 YNNKEL (reference sequence). The CDR3 is 13 residues long. CDR3 sequence (DNA): TGTGCCAGCAGCCAAGATCCTCCAGAGACCCAGTACTTC. Translation: CASSQDPPETQYF.

The table lists this clonotype with a few counts. One junction end disagrees with the germline gene, perhaps due to a read error. The chain links TRBV5-1 to TRBJ2-5; D gene uncertain. Germline V gene data show CDR1 as SGHRS and CDR2 as YFSETQ. The CDR3 is 14 amino acids. The CDR3 coding sequence is TGCGCCAGCAGCTTGACACCTACACAAGGGACCCAGTACTTC. Translated: CASSLTPTQGTQYF.

This clonotype was detected only a few times. This rearrangement joins TRBV5-1 to TRBJ2-2; D is undetermined. V dropped 6 bases and J dropped 0 bases, with 6 bases sitting between them. The CDR3 is made up of 13 amino acids. CDR1 SGHRS and CDR2 YFSETQ come from the germline V gene. This CDR3 reads CASKDSNTGELFF. Here the CDR3 DNA reads TGCGCCAGCAAAGACTCGAACACCGGGGAGCTGTTTTTT.

The V and J genes are TRBV7-9 and TRBJ1-1, with 8 bases matching TRBD1. The V gene's germline CDR1 is SEHNR and CDR2 FQNEAQ (reference sequence). The CDR3 covers 14 residues. The V segment lost 4 bases and the J segment 0 bases; nucleotides outside the gene matches: 1. The CDR3 protein is CASSSTGVNTEAFF. The CDR3 nucleotides read TGTGCCAGCAGCTCGACAGGGGTGAACACTGAAGCTTTCTTT.

There are a few counts of this clonotype. The chain links TRBV25-1 to TRBJ2-7; no clear D. Germline-derived CDR1 and CDR2 are MGHDK and SYGVNS. Trimming removed 2 bases from V and 1 base from J, with 3 bases in between. This CDR3 has 12 amino acids. The CDR3, as DNA: TGTGCCAGCAGTGAACATTCCTACGAGCAGTACTTC. Its translation is CASSEHSYEQYF.

This clonotype appeared a few times. This sequence joins TRBV11-2 and TRBJ2-4; D might be TRBD1 or TRBD2, each matching 7 bases. V was shortened by 4 bases and J by 5 bases, with 18 bases between the two germline ends. There are 16 residues in the CDR3. CDR1 and CDR2 (germline): SGHAT, FQNNGV. CDR3 sequence reads: CASSSPTGRGQNIQYF. The CDR3 DNA is TGTGCCAGCAGCTCCCCGACAGGGAGGGGGCAAAACATTCAGTACTTC.

This clonotype turned up a few times. This chain links TRBV27 with TRBJ2-1; possibly TRBD1 for D (5 bases). Germline lookup yields CDR1 MNHEY and CDR2 SMNVEV (reference sequence). This CDR3 has 14 residues. V was trimmed by 9 bases and J by 4 bases, leaving 16 bases between them. The DNA for the CDR3 is TGTGCCAGGATCGGCACAGGACCTTACAATGAGCAGTTCTTC. Translating it yields CARIGTGPYNEQFF.

This chain joins TRBV7-9 and TRBJ1-3; D gene unclear. Germline V gives CDR1 SEHNR, CDR2 FQNEAQ (reference sequence). The V gene lost 0 bases and the J gene lost 1 base, with 7 bases spanning the gap. CDR3 size: 15 residues. The CDR3 coding sequence is TGTGCCAGCAGCTTAGCTTTCAGTTCTGGAAACACCATATATTTT. As protein: CASSLAFSSGNTIYF.

The chain links TRBV27 to TRBJ2-2, with D possibly being TRBD1 (5 bases). V gave up 6 bases and J gave up 1 base, with 9 bases separating them. The germline V gene encodes CDR1 MNHEY and CDR2 SMNVEV (reference sequence). This CDR3 region has 14 residues. The CDR3 bases are TGTGCCAGCAGGAACCAGGGGAACACCGGGGAGCTGTTTTTT. This translates into CASRNQGNTGELFF.

This clonotype has ten or more counts. The V and J genes are TRBV7-2 and TRBJ2-7; D is ambiguous. This CDR3 is 14 amino acids long. The germline V gene encodes CDR1 SGHTA and CDR2 FQGNSA. The ends were cut back, 0 bases at V and 3 bases at J, with 9 bases in the middle. The CDR3 is CASSLATADYEQYF. In DNA, the CDR3 is TGTGCCAGCAGCTTAGCCACAGCAGACTACGAGCAGTACTTC.

This clonotype appeared a few times. CDR3 sequence reads: CASSYAGTGGVGELFF. In DNA, the CDR3 is TGTGCCAGCAGCTACGCCGGGACAGGGGGTGTCGGGGAGCTGTTTTTT. The genes are TRBV7-9 and TRBJ2-2, with 11 nucleotides matching TRBD1. The CDR3 sequence is 16 residues long. Germline V gives CDR1 SEHNR, CDR2 FQNEAQ (reference sequence). V trimming: 4 bases; J trimming: 7 bases; junction bases outside the gene matches: 8.

The V gene is TRBV28, the J gene TRBJ2-7, with D tentatively TRBD2 (5 bases). Germline V lookup: CDR1 MDHEN, CDR2 SYDVKM. V was trimmed by 8 bases and J by 6 bases, leaving 23 bases between them. The CDR3 has 15 amino acids. In DNA form, the CDR3 reads TGTGCCAGCGCCCGCGACGGGATCTACCTTCGCGAGCAGTACTTC. Its protein is CASARDGIYLREQYF.

Only one count was recorded for this clonotype. The chain combines TRBV20-1 with TRBJ1-1; D remains ambiguous. This CDR3 spans 13 amino acids. Germline CDR1 DFQATT, CDR2 SNEGSKA (reference sequence). The germline V and J ends were trimmed by 1 base and 1 base, with 7 bases remaining between them. CDR3 sequence: CSARATPNTEAFF. For the CDR3, the DNA is TGCAGTGCTAGAGCGACACCGAACACTGAAGCTTTCTTT.

This clonotype appeared a few times. The V gene is TRBV4-2, the J gene TRBJ2-2, with D maybe TRBD1 (6 bases). The germline gives CDR1 LGHNA, CDR2 YNFKEQ. Trimming cost V 6 bases and J 2 bases, with 13 bases left between them. The CDR3 runs 15 residues. CDR3 sequence: CASRPGHGNTGELFF. CDR3 coding DNA: TGTGCCAGCAGGCCGGGACACGGAAACACCGGGGAGCTGTTTTTT.

The table lists this clonotype with a few counts. The V gene is TRBV3-1, the J gene TRBJ2-5, with 11 positions matching TRBD2. The trim removed 4 bases at V and 1 base at J, leaving 5 bases unmatched. The CDR3 is made up of 16 amino acids. Germline loops: CDR1 LGHDT, CDR2 YNNKEL (reference sequence). This CDR3 reads CASSRRTSGLQETQYF. For the CDR3, the DNA is TGTGCCAGCAGCCGTCGGACTAGCGGGCTCCAAGAGACCCAGTACTTC.

The V call is TRBV4-3, the J call TRBJ2-5; 7 nucleotides match TRBD1. V trimming: 4 bases; J trimming: 5 bases; junction bases outside the gene matches: 7. CDR1 and CDR2 (germline): LGHNA, YSLEER. This CDR3 has 14 amino acids. The CDR3 nucleotides read TGCGCCAGCAGCCCGGGACAGAAATCCGAGACCCAGTACTTC. The encoded protein is CASSPGQKSETQYF.

The chain combines TRBV6-5 with TRBJ2-1; TRBD1 is a possible D gene (6 bases). V was shortened by 4 bases and J by 8 bases, with 15 bases between the two germline ends. Looked up from germline, CDR1 is MNHEY and CDR2 is SVGAGI. The CDR3 length is 14 residues. CDR3 in amino acids: CASSSDSLLYEQFF. CDR3 nucleotides: TGTGCCAGCAGTTCGGACAGTCTACTGTATGAGCAGTTCTTC.

This clonotype was observed many times. This sequence joins TRBV12-3 or TRBV12-4 and TRBJ1-5; 7 bases fit TRBD1. V was pared by 2 bases and J by 6 bases, with 1 base of the junction left unmatched. The CDR3 is 13 amino acids. The CDR3 protein is CASSLTGAQPQHF. The CDR3, as DNA: TGTGCCAGCAGTTTAACAGGGGCTCAGCCCCAGCATTTT.

This clonotype occurred a few times. The chain combines TRBV7-2 with TRBJ1-5; 7 bases agree with TRBD1. Per the germline V gene, CDR1 is SGHTA and CDR2 is FQGNSA. V trimming: 5 bases; J trimming: 0 bases; junction bases outside the gene matches: 4. CDR3 size: 15 residues. CDR3 loop: CASSVQGNSNQPQHF. The CDR3 DNA sequence: TGTGCCAGCAGCGTACAGGGGAATAGCAATCAGCCCCAGCATTTT. The full variable domain, rest sourced from reference TRBV7-2 and TRBJ1-5, is GAGVSQSPSNKVTEKGKDVELRCDPISGHTALYWYRQSLGQGLEFLIYFQGNSAPDKSGLPSDRFSAERTGGSVSTLTIQRTQQEDSAVYLCASSVQGNSNQPQHFGDGTRLSIL.

This clonotype has ten or more counts. The rearrangement uses TRBV10-3 and TRBJ2-1, with 11 bases lining up with TRBD2. From germline, CDR1 is ENHRY and CDR2 SYGVKD. This CDR3 is built from 14 residues. Trimming at V came to 10 bases and at J to 7 bases, leaving 9 bases not matched to a gene. The CDR3 here is CASATLAGANEQFF. The DNA for the CDR3 is TGTGCCAGCGCAACACTAGCGGGAGCGAATGAGCAGTTCTTC.

This clonotype was picked up a small number of times. V and J are TRBV6-1 and TRBJ2-3; 14 nucleotides align to TRBD2. CDR1 is MNHNS, CDR2 SASEGT, per germline. The V and J ends lost 6 bases and 5 bases, in that order; junction bases with no gene match: 4. The CDR3 contains 15 residues. The CDR3 DNA reads as TGTGCCAGCAGACCGGGACTAGCGGGAGTAGATACGCAGTATTTT. The encoded protein is CASRPGLAGVDTQYF.

The chain has TRBV12-3 or TRBV12-4 and TRBJ2-1; perhaps TRBD2 as D (5 bases). V was trimmed by 6 bases and J by 2 bases, leaving 8 bases between them. CDR3 length: 13 residues. The CDR3 sequence: CASRFGAYNEQFF. Here the CDR3 DNA reads TGTGCCAGCAGATTCGGGGCCTACAATGAGCAGTTCTTC.

The chain employs TRBV5-1 and TRBJ2-7; D may be TRBD1 (5 bases). The V end was cut by 0 bases, the J end by 3 bases, with 13 bases between. Germline values: CDR1 SGHRS, CDR2 YFSETQ. The CDR3 has 15 residues. The CDR3 sequence: CASSLGQPGFYEQYF. The CDR3 DNA reads TGCGCCAGCAGCTTGGGGCAGCCAGGGTTCTACGAGCAGTACTTC.

The rearrangement uses TRBV6-2 or TRBV6-3 and TRBJ1-2; D unclear. The CDR3 length is 13 residues. Germline CDR1 is MNHEY and CDR2 is SVGEGT. Trimming cost V 2 bases and J 3 bases, with 7 bases left between them. CDR3 sequence: CASSYVTHYGYTF. DNA for the CDR3: TGTGCCAGCAGTTACGTGACCCACTATGGCTACACCTTC.

This chain connects TRBV5-1 to TRBJ1-1; D unclear. Trimming left V 0 bases short and J 0 bases short, with 9 bases between. Germline loops: CDR1 SGHRS, CDR2 YFSETQ. This CDR3 has 15 residues. The CDR3 DNA is TGCGCCAGCAGCTTGGCCAACTCAATGAACACTGAAGCTTTCTTT. It specifies CASSLANSMNTEAFF.